This T cell receptor (beta chain) was found in a study of blood T cells in healthy people across ages. Sample-barcoded 5' priming and a J-beta primer mix drove a second PCR of roughly 7 to 11 cycles. TCRdb reprocessed the 5' RACE reads with MiXCR, giving one entry per CDR3 protein. Among 700,000 or so distinct CDR3 sequences listed, 35% to 50% were seen once. The table lists this clonotype with a few counts. Its target is not known. The study's findings and limits: While age rose, TCR beta diversity per million T cells dropped in a roughly linear way.

V trimming: 2 bases; J trimming: 11 bases; junction bases outside the gene matches: 13. CDR3 length: 14 amino acids. Germline assignment: CDR1 GTSNPN and CDR2 SVGIG (reference sequence). This TCR derives from a man of 80 years or more in good health. V and J are TRBV30 and TRBJ2-5; 8 nucleotides line up with TRBD2. Sample: blood. CDR3 in amino acids: CAWSHREGYQEQYF. CDR3 sequence (DNA): TGTGCCTGGAGTCACCGGGAGGGCTACCAAGAGCAGTACTTC.